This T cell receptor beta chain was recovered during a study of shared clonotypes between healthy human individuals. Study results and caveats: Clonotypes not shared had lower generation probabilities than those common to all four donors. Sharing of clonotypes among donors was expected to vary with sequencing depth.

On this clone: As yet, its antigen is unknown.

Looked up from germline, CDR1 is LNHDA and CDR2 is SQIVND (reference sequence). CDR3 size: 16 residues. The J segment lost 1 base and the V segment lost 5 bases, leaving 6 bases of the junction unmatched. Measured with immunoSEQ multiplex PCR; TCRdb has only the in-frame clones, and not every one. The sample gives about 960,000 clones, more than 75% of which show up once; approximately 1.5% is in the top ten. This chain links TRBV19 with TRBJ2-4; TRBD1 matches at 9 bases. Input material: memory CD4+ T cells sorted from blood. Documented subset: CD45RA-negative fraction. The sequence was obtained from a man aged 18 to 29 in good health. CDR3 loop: CASSGWTGVAKNIQYF. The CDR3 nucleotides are TGTGCCAGTAGTGGTTGGACAGGGGTGGCCAAAAACATTCAGTACTTC.